This TCR beta chain stems from a study of post-analysis software for immune sequencing data. To note about this clonotype: Antigen specificity is unknown.

Sequencing libraries made from TCR beta cDNA carried unique molecular identifiers. A population of about 0.95 to 11 million T cells gave rise to roughly 0.5 million cDNA molecules. Each CDR3 protein is one row after TCRdb ran MiXCR on the PCR reads. The repertoire has about 380,000 distinct CDR3 sequences, roughly 35% of them found once; the top ten carry 13%. From germline, CDR1 is MNHEY and CDR2 SMNVEV (reference sequence). The CDR3 totals 15 residues. J lost 0 bases, V lost 7 bases, and 5 bases had no gene match. Study-wide points: Same-batch samples co-clustered strongly by F measure. Among four or five TRBV segments more frequent in patients than controls were TRBV5-6, TRBV5-1 and TRBV20-1. Relative to controls, patients with multiple sclerosis showed significantly lower normalized Chao1 diversity.

The chain couples TRBV27 to TRBJ2-1; TRBD1 aligns across 8 bases. The source material was blood. This clonotype originated in a girl aged 5 to 17 with multiple sclerosis. The CDR3 DNA is TGTGCCAGCACCCCAGGGGGCCCCTCCTACAATGAGCAGTTCTTC. Translation gives CASTPGGPSYNEQFF.